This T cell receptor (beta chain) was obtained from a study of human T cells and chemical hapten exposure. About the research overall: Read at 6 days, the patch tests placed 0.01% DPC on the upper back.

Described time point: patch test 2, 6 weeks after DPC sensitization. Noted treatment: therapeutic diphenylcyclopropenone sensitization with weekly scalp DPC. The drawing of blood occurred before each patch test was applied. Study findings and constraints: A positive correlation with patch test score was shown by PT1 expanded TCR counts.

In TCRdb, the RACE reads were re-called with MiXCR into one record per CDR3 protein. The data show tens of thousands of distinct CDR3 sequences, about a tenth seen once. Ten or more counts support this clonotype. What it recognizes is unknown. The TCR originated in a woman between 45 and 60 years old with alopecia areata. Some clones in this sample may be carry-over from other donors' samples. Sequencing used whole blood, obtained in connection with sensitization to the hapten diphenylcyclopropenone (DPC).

CDR3 sequence: CASRLRASGTNDEQFF. In DNA, the CDR3 is TGTGCCAGCAGATTGCGGGCTAGCGGGACTAACGACGAGCAGTTCTTC. The chain joins TRBV2 to TRBJ2-1, with 9 bases matching TRBD2. CDR1 SNHLY and CDR2 FYNNEI come from the germline V gene. The V and J ends lost 6 bases and 10 bases, in that order; junction bases with no gene match: 16. This CDR3 is built from 16 residues.